The next 29 T cell receptor beta chains were all read from a single sample in a study of shared clonotypes between healthy human individuals. The data were produced by immunoSEQ multiplex PCR, yet TCRdb's version contains in-frame clones alone and is incomplete. The sample includes hundreds of thousands of clones, about 96% of them seen just once. The naive CD8 subset, CD45RO-negative cells positively selected for CCR7, excluded terminally differentiated effector memory CD45RA+ cells. The sample consisted of naive CD8+ T cells sorted from blood. The receptors here all came from a man under 40 in good health.

V gene TRBV27 combines with J gene TRBJ1-2; possible D gene TRBD1, 5 bases. Trimming pared 0 bases from V and 1 base from J, leaving 18 bases between. This CDR3 region has 18 residues. From germline, CDR1 is MNHEY and CDR2 SMNVEV (reference sequence). The CDR3 DNA reads TGTGCCAGCAGTTTATCTTATCTCAGGGATGGGGATAACTATGGCTACACCTTC. Protein: CASSLSYLRDGDNYGYTF.

V usage is TRBV15 and J usage is TRBJ2-5; 7 nucleotides agree with TRBD1. The CDR3 is made up of 15 amino acids. The V and J ends lost 2 bases and 2 bases, in that order; junction bases with no gene match: 5. Germline values: CDR1 LNHNV, CDR2 YYDKDF (reference sequence). The CDR3 region has the DNA TGTGCCACCAGCAGATCCCGGGGACAGCAAGAGACCCAGTACTTC. Protein: CATSRSRGQQETQYF.

This chain uses TRBV7-8 with TRBJ2-1; D unresolved. Germline V CDR1 and CDR2: SGHVS, FQNEAQ. This CDR3 contains 12 residues. The V and J ends lost 5 bases and 4 bases respectively, with 6 bases between them. The CDR3 DNA follows: TGTGCCAGCAGCCAAACATACAATGAGCAGTTCTTC. Protein sequence: CASSQTYNEQFF. Filled out from reference TRBV7-8 and TRBJ2-1, the complete variable domain reads GAGVSQSPRYKVAKRGQDVALRCDPISGHVSLFWYQQALGQGPEFLTYFQNEAQLDKSGLPSDRFFAERPEGSVSTLKIQRTQQEDSAVYLCASSQTYNEQFFGPGTRLTVL.

The chain carries TRBV6-1 and TRBJ1-5; no definite D call. The CDR3 runs to 12 residues. Trimming shortened V by 8 bases and J by 3 bases, and 8 bases separated the two germline ends. Germline assignment: CDR1 MNHNS and CDR2 SASEGT. In DNA, the CDR3 is TGTGCCAGCCACACCCCCAATCAGCCCCAGCATTTT. Translating gives CASHTPNQPQHF.

The rearrangement uses TRBV27 and TRBJ1-1, with a weak D call TRBD1 (6 bases). The CDR3 has 15 amino acids. Trimming stripped 6 bases from V and 1 base from J, with 15 bases between. Germline V gene sequence: CDR1 MNHEY, CDR2 SMNVEV (reference sequence). The CDR3 DNA reads as TGTGCCAGCAGCGTAATTGGGACACCGAACACTGAAGCTTTCTTT. It translates to CASSVIGTPNTEAFF.

The rearrangement joins TRBV9 to TRBJ2-7, with D maybe TRBD1 (6 bases). V gave up 3 bases and J gave up 7 bases, with 20 bases separating them. Per germline, CDR1 SGDLS and CDR2 YYNGEE. The CDR3 length is 15 residues. For the CDR3, the DNA is TGTGCCAGCAGCGACAGGGACCGAACGCGAGAAGAGCAGTACTTC. This encodes CASSDRDRTREEQYF.

The chain has TRBV7-9 and TRBJ2-1; 7 bases are shared with TRBD1. The CDR3 runs to 15 residues. Germline V gene data show CDR1 as SEHNR and CDR2 as FQNEAQ (reference sequence). The V segment lost 6 bases and the J segment 0 bases; nucleotides outside the gene matches: 5. The CDR3 protein is CASSPRDSSYNEQFF. CDR3 coding DNA: TGTGCCAGCAGTCCCCGGGACAGCTCCTACAATGAGCAGTTCTTC. The whole variable domain, filled in from reference TRBV7-9 and TRBJ2-1, reads DTGVSQNPRHKITKRGQNVTFRCDPISEHNRLYWYRQTLGQGPEFLTYFQNEAQLEKSRLLSDRFSAERPKGSFSTLEIQRTEQGDSAMYLCASSPRDSSYNEQFFGPGTRLTVL.

The gene calls are TRBV15 and TRBJ2-7; D remains ambiguous. V shed 0 bases and J shed 6 bases, with 12 bases lying between them. The CDR3 sequence is 14 residues long. The germline V gene encodes CDR1 LNHNV and CDR2 YYDKDF (reference sequence). CDR3 protein: CATSRDLGVGEQYF. The CDR3 nucleotides are TGTGCCACCAGCAGAGATCTTGGGGTCGGCGAGCAGTACTTC.

The genes are TRBV29-1 and TRBJ2-7; no reliable D call. The CDR3 totals 15 residues. Germline V gene data show CDR1 as SQVTM and CDR2 as ANQGSEA. V gave up 0 bases and J gave up 3 bases, with 15 bases separating them. CDR3 residues: CSVEDRDSYHYEQYF. The CDR3 bases are TGCAGCGTTGAAGATAGGGATTCCTACCACTACGAGCAGTACTTC.

This clone was seen just once. The chain employs TRBV6-1 and TRBJ2-1, with D tentatively TRBD1 (6 bases). This CDR3 comprises 15 residues. Per germline, CDR1 MNHNS and CDR2 SASEGT. V lost 8 bases and J lost 2, with 16 bases in between. In DNA, the CDR3 is TGTGCCAGCGGGAACCGGGACATGACCTACAATGAGCAGTTCTTC. Translation gives CASGNRDMTYNEQFF.

The chain recombines TRBV19 with TRBJ2-1; D remains ambiguous. V lost 3 bases, J lost 5 bases, and 11 bases lay in between. The V gene's germline CDR1 is LNHDA and CDR2 SQIVND (reference sequence). The CDR3 is 14 residues long. The CDR3, as DNA: TGTGCCAGTAGTATCCGGGCAGCCCACAATGAGCAGTTCTTC. It translates to CASSIRAAHNEQFF.

This clone came up a few times. CDR3 amino acids: CASSMTGVAAQPQHF. CDR3 DNA sequence: TGTGCCAGCAGTATGACAGGGGTCGCCGCTCAGCCCCAGCATTTT. The rearrangement uses TRBV6-1 and TRBJ1-5; 8 bases are shared with TRBD1. Trimming took 5 bases from V and 6 from J; bases not matched to a gene: 9. CDR3 size: 15 residues. The V gene's germline CDR1 is MNHNS and CDR2 SASEGT.

As concerns this clone: This sample also contains other DNA sequences that code for the same CDR3. The chain carries TRBV2 and TRBJ2-1; 7 bases are shared with TRBD2. Germline V gene sequence: CDR1 SNHLY, CDR2 FYNNEI. J lost 4 bases, V lost 6 bases, and 0 bases had no gene match. CDR3 length: 12 residues. The CDR3 nucleotides are TGTGCCAGCAGGGGGGGGTACAATGAGCAGTTCTTC. Translated: CASRGGYNEQFF.

The rearrangement joins TRBV6-5 to TRBJ1-1, with D uncertain. This CDR3 is built from 16 residues. The V gene lost 0 bases and the J gene lost 0 bases, with 11 bases spanning the gap. Germline V gene sequence: CDR1 MNHEY, CDR2 SVGAGI. The CDR3 DNA sequence: TGTGCCAGCAGTTACTCGTTTTCTGTACTGAACACTGAAGCTTTCTTT. Its protein is CASSYSFSVLNTEAFF.

CDR3 in amino acids: CASSKPDRATYEQYF. The DNA of the CDR3 is TGTGCCAGCAGTAAACCCGACAGGGCGACCTACGAGCAGTACTTC. V is TRBV27 and J is TRBJ2-7; 7 nucleotides match TRBD1. Per the germline V gene, CDR1 is MNHEY and CDR2 is SMNVEV (reference sequence). V lost 5 bases and J lost 2; bases outside the gene matches: 9. This CDR3 is 15 amino acids long.

The chain couples TRBV28 to TRBJ2-7; 7 nucleotides match TRBD2. This CDR3 is 14 amino acids long. CDR1 is MDHEN, CDR2 SYDVKM, per germline. After removal of 5 bases from V and 4 bases from J, the junction contained 8 bases not matched to a gene. The CDR3, as DNA: TGTGCCAGCAGTATCCTAGCGGAGACATACGAGCAGTACTTC. This sequence encodes CASSILAETYEQYF.

The chain's CDR3 is CASSLSVGGTEAFF. CDR3 bases: TGTGCCAGCAGTTTATCGGTGGGCGGGACTGAAGCTTTCTTT. The J gene is TRBJ1-1, the V gene TRBV27, with unresolved D. Trimming cost V 0 bases and J 5 bases, with 10 bases left between them. CDR3 length: 14 amino acids. Germline loops: CDR1 MNHEY, CDR2 SMNVEV (reference sequence).

This chain connects TRBV29-1 to TRBJ2-1; 7 positions match TRBD1. Looked up from germline, CDR1 is SQVTM and CDR2 is ANQGSEA. This CDR3 spans 14 amino acids. V shed 4 bases, J shed 6 bases, and the junction held 9 bases outside the gene matches. This CDR3 reads CSVVGDSNTNEQFF. CDR3 DNA: TGCAGCGTTGTTGGGGACAGCAACACCAATGAGCAGTTCTTC.

V usage is TRBV27 and J usage is TRBJ1-5; weak D call: TRBD1 (6 bases). The CDR3 extends over 15 amino acids. The V end was cut by 5 bases, the J end by 2 bases, with 13 bases between. Germline V gene sequence: CDR1 MNHEY, CDR2 SMNVEV (reference sequence). CDR3 in DNA: TGTGCCAGCAGTCCGGGGGCGGTTGGCAATCAGCCCCAGCATTTT. This gives the protein CASSPGAVGNQPQHF.

This chain joins TRBV28 and TRBJ2-7, with D possibly TRBD1 on 6 matching bases. Germline V gives CDR1 MDHEN, CDR2 SYDVKM. This CDR3 spans 16 amino acids. The germline V and J ends were trimmed by 6 bases and 4 bases, with 22 bases remaining between them. The CDR3 is CASSDLNRESRYEQYF. CDR3 DNA: TGTGCCAGCAGCGATCTCAACAGGGAAAGTCGGTACGAGCAGTACTTC. The entire variable domain, with the rest obtained from reference TRBV28 and TRBJ2-7, is as follows: DVKVTQSSRYLVKRTGEKVFLECVQDMDHENMFWYRQDPGLGLRLIYFSYDVKMKEKGDIPEGYSVSREKKERFSLILESASTNQTSMYLCASSDLNRESRYEQYFGPGTRLTVT.

The V gene is TRBV5-4, the J gene TRBJ2-7; 8 bases fit TRBD1. Germline V gene sequence: CDR1 SGHNT, CDR2 YYREEE (reference sequence). The CDR3 is 15 amino acids. J lost 4 bases, V lost 3 bases, and 9 bases had no gene match. Here the CDR3 DNA reads TGTGCCAGCAGCTCGGTGGGGACAGGAAGGTACGAGCAGTACTTC. Protein sequence: CASSSVGTGRYEQYF.

The chain joins TRBV7-9 to TRBJ2-1; 16 bases are shared with TRBD2. This CDR3 spans 17 amino acids. The germline CDR1 and CDR2 sequences are SEHNR and FQNEAQ (reference sequence). The ends lost 4 bases at V and 7 bases at J; junction bases unmatched: 7. This CDR3 reads CASSSTGTSGRGNEQFF. Here the CDR3 DNA reads TGTGCCAGCAGCTCAACCGGGACTAGCGGGAGGGGGAATGAGCAGTTCTTC.

The rearrangement uses TRBV2 and TRBJ2-1; 7 bases are shared with TRBD1. The J segment lost 4 bases and the V segment lost 5 bases, leaving 8 bases of the junction unmatched. Germline V gene sequence: CDR1 SNHLY, CDR2 FYNNEI. The CDR3 is made up of 15 amino acids. Here the CDR3 reads CASSLLGGNYNEQFF. CDR3 DNA sequence: TGTGCCAGCAGTTTGTTAGGGGGCAATTACAATGAGCAGTTCTTC.

This chain uses TRBV19 with TRBJ2-7, with D tentatively TRBD2 (6 bases). The CDR3 consists of 14 residues. CDR1 and CDR2 (germline): LNHDA, SQIVND (reference sequence). Trimming left V 5 bases short and J 3 bases short, with 14 bases between. This CDR3 reads CASSLGLKGYEQYF. In nucleotides, the CDR3 is TGTGCCAGTAGTCTAGGACTAAAGGGCTACGAGCAGTACTTC. Using reference TRBV19 and TRBJ2-7 for the parts outside the CDR3, the full variable domain is DGGITQSPKYLFRKEGQNVTLSCEQNLNHDAMYWYRQDPGQGLRLIYYSQIVNDFQKGDIAEGYSVSREKKESFPLTVTSAQKNPTAFYLCASSLGLKGYEQYFGPGTRLTVT.

The gene calls are TRBV4-3 and TRBJ2-3; 14 bases are shared with TRBD2. V lost 2 bases, J lost 0 bases, and 7 bases stayed unmatched. Germline CDR1 is LGHNA and CDR2 is YSLEER. This CDR3 has 19 residues. CDR3 loop: CASSQSGLAGVGSTDTQYF. CDR3 DNA: TGCGCCAGCAGCCAATCGGGACTAGCGGGAGTAGGGAGCACAGATACGCAGTATTTT.

This sequence joins TRBV5-6 and TRBJ1-1; D may be TRBD1 (6 bases). Trimming removed 3 bases from V and 7 bases from J, with 10 bases in between. The length of the CDR3 is 12 residues. Germline lookup yields CDR1 SGHDT and CDR2 YYEEEE. DNA of the CDR3: TGTGCCAGCAGCTGGGGGGGCAGTGAAGCTTTCTTT. It is translated as CASSWGGSEAFF. Based on the CDR3 plus reference TRBV5-6 and TRBJ1-1, the full variable domain is DAGVTQSPTHLIKTRGQQVTLRCSPKSGHDTVSWYQQALGQGPQFIFQYYEEEERQRGNFPDRFSGHQFPNYSSELNVNALLLGDSALYLCASSWGGSEAFFGQGTRLTVV.

The CDR3 spells CASSESGNYGYTF. As DNA, the CDR3 is TGTGCCAGCAGTGAATCGGGCAACTATGGCTACACCTTC. V is TRBV6-1 and J is TRBJ1-2; D not certain. CDR3 length equals 13 residues. V was cut by 2 bases and J by 2 bases, with 6 bases left in between. Germline CDR1 is MNHNS and CDR2 is SASEGT.

V is TRBV2 and J is TRBJ2-7; 10 bases agree with TRBD1. The CDR3 sequence is 14 residues long. V dropped 11 bases and J dropped 2; count of bases not matched to a gene: 9. The V gene's germline CDR1 is SNHLY and CDR2 FYNNEI. The CDR3 region has the DNA TGTGCCGCCGAATCCGGGACAGGGGCCTACGAGCAGTACTTC. Translation: CAAESGTGAYEQYF. Full variable domain (outside the CDR3, taken from reference TRBV2 and TRBJ2-7): EPEVTQTPSHQVTQMGQEVILRCVPISNHLYFYWYRQILGQKVEFLVSFYNNEISEKSEIFDDQFSVERPDGSNFTLKIRSTKLEDSAMYFCAAESGTGAYEQYFGPGTRLTVT.

Details on this clone: A read error may produce the germline difference seen at one junction end. The gene calls are TRBV19 and TRBJ2-7; the match to TRBD2 covers 8 bases. The CDR3 totals 12 residues. Per germline, CDR1 LNHDA and CDR2 SQIVND (reference sequence). The CDR3 DNA follows: TGTGCCAGTAGAGAAGCGGGAGACTTTCTCCATTTC. Encoded protein: CASREAGDFLHF.